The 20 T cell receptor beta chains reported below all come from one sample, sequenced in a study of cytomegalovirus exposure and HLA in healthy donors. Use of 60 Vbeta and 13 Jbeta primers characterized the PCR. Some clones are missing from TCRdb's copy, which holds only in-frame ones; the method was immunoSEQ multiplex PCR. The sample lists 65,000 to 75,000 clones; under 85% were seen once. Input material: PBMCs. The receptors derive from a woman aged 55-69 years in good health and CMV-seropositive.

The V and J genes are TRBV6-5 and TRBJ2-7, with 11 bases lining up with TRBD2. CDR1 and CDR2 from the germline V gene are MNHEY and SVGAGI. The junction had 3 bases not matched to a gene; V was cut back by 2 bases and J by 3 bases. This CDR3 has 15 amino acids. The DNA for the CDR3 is TGTGCCAGCAGTTACACCCTAGCGGGAGGCTACGAGCAGTACTTC. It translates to CASSYTLAGGYEQYF.

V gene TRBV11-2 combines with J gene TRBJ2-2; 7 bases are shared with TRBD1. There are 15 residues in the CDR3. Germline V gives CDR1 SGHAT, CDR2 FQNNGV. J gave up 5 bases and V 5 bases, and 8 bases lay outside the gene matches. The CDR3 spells CASSPRQGRTGELFF. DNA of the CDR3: TGTGCCAGCAGCCCTAGACAGGGAAGGACCGGGGAGCTGTTTTTT. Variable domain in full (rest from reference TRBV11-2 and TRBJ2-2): EAGVAQSPRYKIIEKRQSVAFWCNPISGHATLYWYQQILGQGPKLLIQFQNNGVVDDSQLPKDRFSAERLKGVDSTLKIQPAKLEDSAVYLCASSPRQGRTGELFFGEGSRLTVL.

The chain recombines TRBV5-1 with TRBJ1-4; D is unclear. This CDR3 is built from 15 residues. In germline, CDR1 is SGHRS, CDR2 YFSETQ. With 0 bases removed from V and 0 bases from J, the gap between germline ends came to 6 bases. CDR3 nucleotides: TGCGCCAGCAGCTTGGGGAGTGCAACTAATGAAAAACTGTTTTTT. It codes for CASSLGSATNEKLFF.

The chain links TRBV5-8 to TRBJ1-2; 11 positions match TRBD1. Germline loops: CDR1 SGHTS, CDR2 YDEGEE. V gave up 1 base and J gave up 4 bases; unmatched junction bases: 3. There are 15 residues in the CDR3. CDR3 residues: CASSLWTGGTYGYTF. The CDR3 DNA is TGTGCCAGCAGCTTGTGGACAGGGGGCACCTATGGCTACACCTTC.

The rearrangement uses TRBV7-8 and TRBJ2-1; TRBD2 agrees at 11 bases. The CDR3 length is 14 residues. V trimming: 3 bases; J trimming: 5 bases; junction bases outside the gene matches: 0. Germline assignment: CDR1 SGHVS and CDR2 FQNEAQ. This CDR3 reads CASSFSGGDNEQFF. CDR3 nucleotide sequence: TGTGCCAGCAGCTTTAGCGGGGGGGACAATGAGCAGTTCTTC. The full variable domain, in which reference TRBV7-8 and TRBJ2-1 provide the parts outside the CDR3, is GAGVSQSPRYKVAKRGQDVALRCDPISGHVSLFWYQQALGQGPEFLTYFQNEAQLDKSGLPSDRFFAERPEGSVSTLKIQRTQQEDSAVYLCASSFSGGDNEQFFGPGTRLTVL.

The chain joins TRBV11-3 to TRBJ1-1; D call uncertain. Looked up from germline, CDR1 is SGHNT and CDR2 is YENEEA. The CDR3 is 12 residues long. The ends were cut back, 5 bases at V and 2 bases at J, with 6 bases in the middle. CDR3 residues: CASSGRNTEAFF. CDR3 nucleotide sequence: TGTGCCAGCAGCGGCCGTAACACTGAAGCTTTCTTT.

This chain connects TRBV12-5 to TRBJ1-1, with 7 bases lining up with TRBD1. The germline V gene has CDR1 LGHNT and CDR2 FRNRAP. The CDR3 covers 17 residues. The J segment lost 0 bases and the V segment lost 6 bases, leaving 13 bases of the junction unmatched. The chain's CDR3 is CASGRAPTGQMNTEAFF. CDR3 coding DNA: TGTGCTAGTGGCAGAGCACCGACGGGACAGATGAACACTGAAGCTTTCTTT.

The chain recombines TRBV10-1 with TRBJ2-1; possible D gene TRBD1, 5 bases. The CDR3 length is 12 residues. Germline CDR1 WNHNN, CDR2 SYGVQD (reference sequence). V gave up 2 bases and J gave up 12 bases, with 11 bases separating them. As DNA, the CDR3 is TGCGCCAGCAGTGAGGGGGCTTTACGGCAGTTCTTC. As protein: CASSEGALRQFF.

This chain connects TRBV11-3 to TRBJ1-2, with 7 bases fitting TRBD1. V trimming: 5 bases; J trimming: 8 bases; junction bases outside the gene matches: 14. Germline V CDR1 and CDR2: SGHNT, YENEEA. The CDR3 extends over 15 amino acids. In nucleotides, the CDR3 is TGTGCCAGCAGCGCCCCACGCACAGGGGCGGGGGGCTACACCTTC. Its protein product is CASSAPRTGAGGYTF.

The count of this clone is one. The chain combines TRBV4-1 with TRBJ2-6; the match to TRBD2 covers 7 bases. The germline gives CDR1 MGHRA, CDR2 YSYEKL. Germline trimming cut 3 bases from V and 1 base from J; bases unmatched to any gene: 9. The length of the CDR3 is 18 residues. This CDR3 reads CASSHRLAANSGANVLTF. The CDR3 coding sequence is TGCGCCAGCAGCCACAGGCTAGCGGCAAATTCTGGGGCCAACGTCCTGACTTTC.

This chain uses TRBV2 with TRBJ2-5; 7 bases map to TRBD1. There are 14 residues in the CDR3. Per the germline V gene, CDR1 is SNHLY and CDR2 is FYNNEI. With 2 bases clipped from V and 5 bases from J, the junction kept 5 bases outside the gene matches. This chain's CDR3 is CASSERGRGETQYF. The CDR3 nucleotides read TGTGCCAGCAGTGAAAGGGGGCGTGGGGAGACCCAGTACTTC.

CDR3 nucleotide sequence: TGTGCCAGCAGTTACCCGACAGCCGAAGAGACCCAGTACTTC. Protein product: CASSYPTAEETQYF. The chain couples TRBV6-6 to TRBJ2-5, with D possibly TRBD1 on 5 matching bases. This CDR3 is built from 14 residues. V was pared by 2 bases and J by 3 bases, with 10 bases between. The germline V gene encodes CDR1 MNHNY and CDR2 SVGAGI (reference sequence).

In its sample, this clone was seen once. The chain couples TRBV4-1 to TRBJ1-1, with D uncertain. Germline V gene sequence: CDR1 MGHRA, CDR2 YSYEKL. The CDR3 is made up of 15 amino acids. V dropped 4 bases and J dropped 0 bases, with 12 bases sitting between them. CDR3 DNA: TGCGCCAGCAGCCCGGTAGGCAGGATGAACACTGAAGCTTTCTTT. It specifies CASSPVGRMNTEAFF.

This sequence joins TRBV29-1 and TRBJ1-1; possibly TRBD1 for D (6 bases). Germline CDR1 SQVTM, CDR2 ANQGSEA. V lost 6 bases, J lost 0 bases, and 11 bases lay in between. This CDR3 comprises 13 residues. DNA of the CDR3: TGCAGCGTAAAGACAGGCCTGAACACTGAAGCTTTCTTT. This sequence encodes CSVKTGLNTEAFF. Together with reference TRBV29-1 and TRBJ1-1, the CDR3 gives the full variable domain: SAVISQKPSRDICQRGTSLTIQCQVDSQVTMMFWYRQQPGQSLTLIATANQGSEATYESGFVIDKFPISRPNLTFSTLTVSNMSPEDSSIYLCSVKTGLNTEAFFGQGTRLTVV.

Written as DNA, the CDR3 is TGTGCCTGGAGTGCCGGGATCGGGACCGGGGAGCTGTTTTTT. Protein: CAWSAGIGTGELFF. This chain joins TRBV30 and TRBJ2-2; D perhaps matches TRBD2 (5 bases). V was clipped by 1 base and J by 5 bases, with 11 bases between them. Per germline, CDR1 GTSNPN and CDR2 SVGIG (reference sequence). This CDR3 has 14 residues.

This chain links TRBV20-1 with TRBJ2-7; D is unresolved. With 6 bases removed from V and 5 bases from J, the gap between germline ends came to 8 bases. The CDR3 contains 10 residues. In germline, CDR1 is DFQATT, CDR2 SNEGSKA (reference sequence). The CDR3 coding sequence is TGCAGTGCCGGGTGGGACGAGCAGTACTTC. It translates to CSAGWDEQYF.

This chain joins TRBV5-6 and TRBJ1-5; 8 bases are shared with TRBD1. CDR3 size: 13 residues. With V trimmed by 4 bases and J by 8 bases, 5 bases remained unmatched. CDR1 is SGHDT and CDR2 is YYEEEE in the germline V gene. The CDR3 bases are TGTGCCAGCAGCGGCAACAGGGGGGAGCCCCAGCATTTT. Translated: CASSGNRGEPQHF.

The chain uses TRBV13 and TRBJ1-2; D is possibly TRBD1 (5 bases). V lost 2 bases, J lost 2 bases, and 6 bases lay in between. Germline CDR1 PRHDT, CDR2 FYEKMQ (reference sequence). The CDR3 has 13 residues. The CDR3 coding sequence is TGTGCCAGCAGCTTACAGGGAAACTATGGCTACACCTTC. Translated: CASSLQGNYGYTF.

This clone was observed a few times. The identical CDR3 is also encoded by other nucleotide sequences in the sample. The CDR3 here is CASSPGGSTDTQYF. CDR3 DNA: TGTGCCAGCAGCCCCGGAGGTAGCACAGATACGCAGTATTTT. This rearrangement joins TRBV6-6 to TRBJ2-3, with a possible D match to TRBD2 (5 bases). The CDR3 covers 14 residues. The V gene's germline CDR1 is MNHNY and CDR2 SVGAGI (reference sequence). V was shortened by 6 bases and J by 0 bases, with 10 bases between the two germline ends.

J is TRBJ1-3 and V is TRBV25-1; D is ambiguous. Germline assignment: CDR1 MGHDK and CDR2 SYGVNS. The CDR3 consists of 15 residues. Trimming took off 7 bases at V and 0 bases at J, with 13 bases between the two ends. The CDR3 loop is CASTLGAISGNTIYF. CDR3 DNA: TGTGCCAGCACACTCGGTGCCATCTCTGGAAACACCATATATTTT.